Sequencing of this T cell receptor (beta chain) was carried out in a study of chemoradiotherapy in HPV16-positive cancers. Study summary: Candidate HPV-specific T-cell clones and common TCR motifs came from functional assays in two HPV16-positive patients.

The CDR3 runs to 13 residues. Germline V gives CDR1 MDHEN, CDR2 SYDVKM. Trimming pared 7 bases from V and 1 base from J, leaving 10 bases between. Here immunoSEQ multiplex PCR was the method, and the copy in TCRdb shows in-frame clones only, minus some. This table has about 7,900 clones, about 79% appearing once. Sample acquisition took place from a patient who underwent chemoradiotherapy. The chain joins TRBV28 to TRBJ1-1; D perhaps matches TRBD1 (5 bases). This TCR came from a human donor with HPV-associated anogenital cancer. As DNA, the CDR3 is TGTGCCAGCACCAAAAGGGGGAACACTGAAGCTTTCTTT. As protein: CASTKRGNTEAFF.